This T cell receptor beta chain was identified during a study of regulatory T cells in long-lasting Graves disease (dated by TCRdb to the early 2020s). For context, the study as a whole: Persistent Graves' disease was defined as antithyroid drug treatment for over 5 years with persistently positive TSH receptor autoantibodies. In the clinical cohort, patients with persistent Graves' disease had used antithyroid drugs for an average of roughly ten years. A total of around 35 samples were covered by TCR sequencing, comprising approximately 13 persistent and roughly 20 newly diagnosed Graves' disease patients. Patients with persistent Graves' disease were compared with patients with newly diagnosed Graves' disease using TCR sequencing and RNA sequencing of peripheral blood. The study took place in China and was registered as a clinical trial. Broader findings and caveats from the paper: More public clonotypes were shared among persistent patients (around 3,000) than among newly diagnosed patients (roughly 1,000). Persistent disease showed preferential use of TRBV28, TRBJ1-2 and TRBJ2-5, whereas newly diagnosed disease favored TRBV20-1 and TRBJ2-1. Only peripheral blood was studied, because thyroid tissue, the primary lesion, was inaccessible. Only the TCR beta chain was sequenced and analyzed. Compared with newly diagnosed patients, patients with persistent Graves' disease had lower TCR Shannon entropy and fewer highly expanded clones, which suggests clonal expansion. The authors acknowledged the small sample size as a limitation that may reduce accuracy.

Receptor amplification or capture employed multiplex PCR. The listed sequencing device is Illumina HiSeq 4000. To build TCR beta libraries, CDR3 regions were amplified by Arm-PCR using iRepertoire HTBI primers. Before sequencing, the PCR products went through gel purification. The original pipeline was this. Across samples, fewer than 70 TRBV and 13 to 15 TRBJ segments were identified and used for gene usage analysis of CDR3 amino acid clonotypes. COPE and FqMerger were used to merge the filtered high-quality paired reads into contigs. Contigs were aligned with BLAST to IMGT TRBV, TRBD and TRBJ reference genes, and CDR3 was defined per IMGT. Clonotypes above 0.1% frequency were classified as highly expanded clones. Shannon entropy served as the measure of repertoire diversity, while the Gini coefficient captured V-J evenness. A clonotype was considered public if more than one individual shared it. TCRdb trimmed public reads at Q25 via fastp, called clones via MiXCR and kept in-frame beta chains. All rows with the same CDR3 protein become a single entry with the most common DNA and genes. In this record, the V and J calls reflect TCRdb's handling and not the investigators' own analysis. The table for this sample lists roughly 470,000 distinct CDR3 sequences; under 25% of them were counted only once. The ten biggest clones cover 7% to 9.5% of the sample.

For this chain, trimming is 0 bases at the V end and 6 bases at the J end, and the number of junction bases without a gene match is 16. Taken from cysteine to phenylalanine, the CDR3 has 19 residues. Left in the record is the CDR3 DNA by itself, 57 bases read in frame from the first base. For CDR1 and CDR2, the germline V gene lists SGHVS and FQNEAQ. This clonotype has a handful of counts. Its antigen target is currently unknown. The record has no base qualities; no much larger clone is one base away. The intended sense of this specimen's time point label: persistent/refractory GD, antithyroid drugs over 5 years with positive TRAb. For both TCR sequencing and RNA sequencing, RNA was extracted from PBMCs using TRIzol. The diagnosis of Graves' disease was made according to American Thyroid Association guidelines. The patients came from an endocrinology department in Xi'an, China. Each patient gave about 9.1 milliliters of peripheral blood, collected in an EDTA anticoagulant tube. Ficoll Paque Plus density gradient separation was used to isolate PBMCs, and no further T cell sorting was performed. RNA quality was checked with an Agilent 2100 Bioanalyzer and agarose gel, and concentration with a NanoDrop 2000.

The chain is encoded by TRBV7-8 joined to TRBJ1-4, with TRBD1 identical over 7 junction bases. The TCR originated in a female donor with Graves disease. The sequencing used peripheral blood mononuclear cells (PBMCs), collected when the disease was refractory, from a patient treated with antithyroid drugs. CDR3 protein: CASSLAVGGSTRAYEKLFF. In nucleotide form, the sequence is TGTGCCAGCAGCTTAGCAGTAGGGGGCTCAACCAGGGCATATGAAAAACTGTTTTTT. With the rest looked up from the reference TRBV7-8 and TRBJ1-4 genes rather than sequenced, the full variable domain is GAGVSQSPRYKVAKRGQDVALRCDPISGHVSLFWYQQALGQGPEFLTYFQNEAQLDKSGLPSDRFFAERPEGSVSTLKIQRTQQEDSAVYLCASSLAVGGSTRAYEKLFFGSGTQLSVL.